This T cell receptor beta chain was found in a study of technical replicates of blood from a handful of donors. With V trimmed by 6 bases and J by 6 bases, 6 bases remained unmatched. The CDR3 has 13 residues. CDR1 is SGHNT and CDR2 is YENEEA in the germline V gene. Clones were read by immunoSEQ multiplex PCR, and TCRdb kept only the in-frame ones, dropping some. The sample shows just over 80,000 clones, around 94% of them seen only once. The sequencing sample was made of T cells isolated from PBMCs. This clonotype originated in a human donor in good health. The chain is built from TRBV11-3 and TRBJ1-1, with 8 bases lining up with TRBD1. In DNA, the CDR3 is TGTGCCAGCAGTTTCGACAGGGGCCCTGAAGCTTTCTTT. This codes for CASSFDRGPEAFF.